These 31 T cell receptor beta chains were sequenced from one sample in a study of beta chain features in type 1 diabetes (dated by TCRdb to between 2017 and 2018). Library method: the immunoSEQ multiplex PCR assay. The High Capacity cDNA Reverse Transcription Kit was used to reverse transcribe all of the isolated RNA, meaning that expressed TCRB transcripts were what got sequenced. Entries here come from immuneACCESS through TCRdb and include only in-frame sequences with V and J called. Some clones fail to appear in such tables; in the studies checked, an unresolved V gene covers under half of the shortfall, and the cause of the remainder is unknown. The sample contains under 400,000 clones, around 19% of them found a single time. Of the sample, about 0.044% is held by the ten largest clones. Sequenced: naive CD4+ T cells from blood. Read against the paper, the sample's cell subset or site label means: true naive CD4+ T cells. The source of these receptors is a woman under 30 in good health.

V and J are TRBV5-1 and TRBJ2-1; TRBD2 matches at 16 bases. This CDR3 comprises 15 residues. Trimming removed 4 bases from V and 6 bases from J; junction bases left unmatched: 1. Germline loops: CDR1 SGHRS, CDR2 YFSETQ. CDR3 region: CASSGTSGGANEQFF. For the CDR3, the DNA is TGCGCCAGCAGCGGGACTAGCGGGGGGGCCAATGAGCAGTTCTTC.

This clone occurred a few times. V is TRBV5-6 and J is TRBJ2-3, with D tentatively TRBD1 (6 bases). CDR3 length: 16 amino acids. Trimming cost V 5 bases and J 1 base, with 17 bases left between them. Per the germline V gene, CDR1 is SGHDT and CDR2 is YYEEEE. CDR3: CASRSSGAPGTDTQYF. The CDR3, as DNA: TGTGCCAGCAGATCATCAGGGGCGCCGGGCACAGATACGCAGTATTTT.

The rearrangement links TRBV30 to TRBJ2-1; 8 bases line up with TRBD2. Germline V gene sequence: CDR1 GTSNPN, CDR2 SVGIG (reference sequence). V lost 3 bases, J lost 2 bases, and 3 bases stayed unmatched. The CDR3 extends over 14 amino acids. The CDR3 sequence is CAWRQGLAYNEQFF. CDR3 nucleotides: TGTGCCTGGAGGCAGGGACTAGCCTACAATGAGCAGTTCTTC.

This clone was counted between two and nine times. This chain uses TRBV6-5 with TRBJ2-1, with 9 bases matching TRBD2. This CDR3 has 15 amino acids. Germline V gene sequence: CDR1 MNHEY, CDR2 SVGAGI. V shed 4 bases, J shed 14 bases, and the junction held 15 bases outside the gene matches. The CDR3 sequence is CASSSYMTPQRGEFF. CDR3 in DNA: TGTGCCAGCAGTTCGTACATGACACCCCAGCGGGGGGAGTTCTTC.

This clone was seen a handful of times. The rearrangement joins TRBV29-1 to TRBJ2-5; D call uncertain. This CDR3 is 13 amino acids long. The germline V and J ends were trimmed by 3 bases and 4 bases, with 12 bases remaining between them. Germline-derived CDR1 and CDR2 are SQVTM and ANQGSEA. The CDR3 sequence is CSVDRPVGETQYF. For the CDR3, the DNA is TGCAGCGTTGACAGGCCCGTCGGAGAGACCCAGTACTTC.

The DNA of the CDR3 is TGCGCCAGCAGAAGGGGGACAGACTATGGCTACACCTTC. This encodes CASRRGTDYGYTF. The chain joins TRBV4-3 to TRBJ1-2; 7 bases fit TRBD1. V was pared by 6 bases and J by 3 bases, with 4 bases of the junction left unmatched. Germline values: CDR1 LGHNA, CDR2 YSLEER. This CDR3 region has 13 residues.

The genes are TRBV6-5 and TRBJ1-2, with 7 bases aligning to TRBD1. This CDR3 has 14 residues. Trimming at V came to 0 bases and at J to 7 bases, leaving 5 bases not matched to a gene. Germline assignment: CDR1 MNHEY and CDR2 SVGAGI. CDR3 sequence (DNA): TGTGCCAGCAGTTACTCTCGACAGGGCGGTGGCTACACCTTC. Translation: CASSYSRQGGGYTF.

The chain employs TRBV15 and TRBJ1-1; D is uncertain. Deletions cut 0 bases from V and 5 bases from J, with 10 bases between. The CDR3 is 14 amino acids. CDR1 is LNHNV, CDR2 YYDKDF, per germline (reference sequence). The CDR3 loop reads CATSRDGGGTEAFF. DNA of the CDR3: TGTGCCACCAGCAGAGACGGTGGAGGGACTGAAGCTTTCTTT.

The V call is TRBV13, the J call TRBJ2-5; TRBD1 is a possible D gene (7 bases). Germline V lookup: CDR1 PRHDT, CDR2 FYEKMQ (reference sequence). V gave up 7 bases and J gave up 7 bases, with 19 bases separating them. The CDR3 is 14 residues long. The CDR3, as DNA: TGTGCCAGCACCCTTCAGGGGGAGGTGGGGACCCAGTACTTC. Translating gives CASTLQGEVGTQYF.

The chain couples TRBV29-1 to TRBJ1-1, with D tentatively TRBD1 (5 bases). Germline V CDR1 and CDR2: SQVTM, ANQGSEA. V lost 3 bases and J 2 bases, leaving 10 bases between the germline ends. The CDR3 loop spans 13 amino acids. This chain's CDR3 is CSVDLTVNTEAFF. CDR3 bases: TGCAGCGTTGACTTGACAGTTAACACTGAAGCTTTCTTT.

This clone was counted between two and nine times. The CDR3 here is CASRKGTVTYEQYF. In DNA form, the CDR3 reads TGTGCCAGCAGGAAGGGGACAGTGACCTACGAGCAGTACTTC. The V call is TRBV6-6, the J call TRBJ2-7; 7 nucleotides line up with TRBD1. The J segment lost 2 bases and the V segment lost 6 bases, leaving 7 bases of the junction unmatched. The V gene's germline CDR1 is MNHNY and CDR2 SVGAGI (reference sequence). CDR3 length: 14 residues.

This clone was counted a single time. The rearrangement links TRBV15 to TRBJ1-5; D not certain. V lost 2 bases and J 4 bases, leaving 9 bases between the germline ends. CDR1 LNHNV and CDR2 YYDKDF come from the germline V gene (reference sequence). The CDR3 has 14 amino acids. The CDR3 reads CATSRLGLNQPQHF. The CDR3, as DNA: TGTGCCACCAGCAGACTTGGGCTTAATCAGCCCCAGCATTTT.

The chain recombines TRBV5-1 with TRBJ2-1; TRBD2 might be the D (5 bases). The germline V gene encodes CDR1 SGHRS and CDR2 YFSETQ. CDR3 length: 13 amino acids. V lost 2 bases and J 9 bases, leaving 12 bases between the germline ends. Here the CDR3 reads CASSFRTGSEQFF. CDR3 DNA: TGCGCCAGCAGCTTTCGAACTGGGAGTGAGCAGTTCTTC.

The chain employs TRBV11-1 and TRBJ2-7; perhaps TRBD1 as D (6 bases). V lost 6 bases, J lost 9 bases, and 18 bases lay in between. In germline, CDR1 is SGHAT, CDR2 FQDESV (reference sequence). CDR3 size: 13 residues. CDR3 in amino acids: CASSRTVGSWQYF. The CDR3 nucleotides read TGTGCCAGCAGTAGGACAGTCGGGTCCTGGCAGTACTTC.

Remarks on this clone: The same CDR3 can be traced to other DNA sequences in this sample. The chain joins TRBV2 to TRBJ2-7; 8 nucleotides match TRBD1. The CDR3 is 14 residues long. J lost 2 bases, V lost 4 bases, and 4 bases had no gene match. Germline CDR1 reads SNHLY; CDR2 reads FYNNEI. The CDR3 loop reads CASSGGQGTYEQYF. CDR3 nucleotides: TGTGCCAGCAGTGGTGGACAGGGCACCTACGAGCAGTACTTC.

The J gene is TRBJ1-2, the V gene TRBV7-9; 9 bases match TRBD1. The CDR3 has 13 amino acids. CDR1 SEHNR and CDR2 FQNEAQ come from the germline V gene (reference sequence). The V segment lost 6 bases and the J segment 5 bases; nucleotides outside the gene matches: 4. The CDR3, as DNA: TGTGCCAGCAGGGGACAGGGCTGGTATGGCTACACCTTC. It translates to CASRGQGWYGYTF.

The gene calls are TRBV2 and TRBJ2-5, with 10 bases lining up with TRBD2. Looked up from germline, CDR1 is SNHLY and CDR2 is FYNNEI. This CDR3 region has 14 residues. Trimming at V came to 8 bases and at J to 5 bases, leaving 8 bases not matched to a gene. The CDR3 DNA reads TGTGCCAGCGGATACGGGACTAGCGTGGAGACCCAGTACTTC. Translated: CASGYGTSVETQYF.

This clone was counted between two and nine times. The rearrangement uses TRBV14 and TRBJ2-2, with TRBD2 matching 8 bases. The CDR3 totals 15 residues. Trimming at V came to 4 bases and at J to 3 bases, leaving 4 bases not matched to a gene. Germline lookup yields CDR1 SGHDN and CDR2 FVKESK. The CDR3 region is CASSLSGGHTGELFF. The CDR3 DNA reads as TGTGCCAGCAGCCTCAGCGGGGGTCACACCGGGGAGCTGTTTTTT.

Only a few counts were recorded for this clone. J is TRBJ1-1 and V is TRBV7-2, with no clear D. This CDR3 spans 14 amino acids. Trimming shortened V by 3 bases and J by 1 base, and 9 bases separated the two germline ends. CDR1 SGHTA and CDR2 FQGNSA come from the germline V gene. The CDR3 coding sequence is TGTGCCAGCAGCTTTACGAGGGCGAACACTGAAGCTTTCTTT. It encodes CASSFTRANTEAFF.

The sample holds a few counts of this clone. This sequence joins TRBV4-1 and TRBJ2-1, with 10 nucleotides matching TRBD2. The CDR3 contains 14 residues. V lost 4 bases, J lost 10 bases, and 7 bases stayed unmatched. Germline V gene lookup returns CDR1 MGHRA and CDR2 YSYEKL. The CDR3 region is CASSRAGGLGEQFF. The CDR3 bases are TGCGCCAGCAGCCGAGCGGGAGGGCTGGGAGAGCAGTTCTTC.

This clone has just a few counts. This chain connects TRBV10-3 to TRBJ2-1; TRBD2 aligns across 13 bases. Unmatched junction bases numbered 7, after V lost 10 bases and J lost 4 bases. The germline CDR1 and CDR2 sequences are ENHRY and SYGVKD. The CDR3 runs 15 residues. Here the CDR3 reads CATYSTSGRYNEQFF. The CDR3 DNA follows: TGTGCCACATACTCGACTAGCGGGAGGTACAATGAGCAGTTCTTC.

This clone was seen a few times. The V gene is TRBV30, the J gene TRBJ1-3, with no clear D. There are 15 residues in the CDR3. The V and J ends lost 1 base and 0 bases respectively, with 10 bases between them. Germline-derived CDR1 and CDR2 are GTSNPN and SVGIG (reference sequence). The CDR3 coding sequence is TGTGCCTGGAGTGCACGCGGGATCTCTGGAAACACCATATATTTT. Encoded protein: CAWSARGISGNTIYF.

This clone was observed a few times. The chain carries TRBV4-3 and TRBJ2-1; a possible D gene is TRBD1 (6 bases). This CDR3 is 14 amino acids long. Looked up from germline, CDR1 is LGHNA and CDR2 is YSLEER. Trimming cost V 1 base and J 10 bases, with 14 bases left between them. The CDR3 DNA is TGCGCCAGCAGCCAAGGGGGGCTTAGAAGCGAGCAGTTCTTC. This codes for CASSQGGLRSEQFF.

The rearrangement uses TRBV7-9 and TRBJ1-3; the D is unclear. Looked up from germline, CDR1 is SEHNR and CDR2 is FQNEAQ (reference sequence). Trimming removed 1 base from V and 0 bases from J, with 10 bases in between. This CDR3 spans 16 amino acids. The chain's CDR3 is CASSLDERSSGNTIYF. As DNA, the CDR3 is TGTGCCAGCAGCTTAGATGAACGGAGCTCTGGAAACACCATATATTTT. Complete variable domain (other parts from reference TRBV7-9 and TRBJ1-3): DTGVSQNPRHKITKRGQNVTFRCDPISEHNRLYWYRQTLGQGPEFLTYFQNEAQLEKSRLLSDRFSAERPKGSFSTLEIQRTEQGDSAMYLCASSLDERSSGNTIYFGEGSWLTVV.

V gene TRBV4-2 combines with J gene TRBJ2-5, with TRBD2 matching over 8 bases. This CDR3 contains 16 residues. In germline, CDR1 is LGHNA, CDR2 YNFKEQ. The V segment lost 2 bases and the J segment 4 bases; nucleotides outside the gene matches: 9. CDR3 coding DNA: TGTGCCAGCAGCCAATACGGAGCGGGGGAGGGAGAGACCCAGTACTTC. It is translated as CASSQYGAGEGETQYF.

In its sample, this clone was seen a few times. The chain carries TRBV7-9 and TRBJ1-1, with 8 bases aligning to TRBD1. Germline assignment: CDR1 SEHNR and CDR2 FQNEAQ (reference sequence). With 10 bases clipped from V and 6 bases from J, the junction kept 10 bases outside the gene matches. The CDR3 covers 13 residues. CDR3 amino acids: CATYQGAIAEAFF. In DNA, the CDR3 is TGTGCCACTTATCAGGGGGCGATTGCTGAAGCTTTCTTT.

This sequence joins TRBV9 and TRBJ2-2; TRBD1 might be the D (6 bases). The ends were cut back, 4 bases at V and 0 bases at J, with 10 bases in the middle. Germline assignment: CDR1 SGDLS and CDR2 YYNGEE. This CDR3 region has 15 residues. This chain's CDR3 is CASSRTDTNTGELFF. CDR3 nucleotide sequence: TGTGCCAGCAGCCGGACAGATACGAACACCGGGGAGCTGTTTTTT.

This clone showed up just a few times. The rearrangement links TRBV6-5 to TRBJ2-7; TRBD1 matches at 11 bases. Germline V gene sequence: CDR1 MNHEY, CDR2 SVGAGI. V was pared by 2 bases and J by 2 bases, with 5 bases of the junction left unmatched. This CDR3 has 16 amino acids. The CDR3 bases are TGTGCCAGCAGTTACCGCGGGGGACAGGGGGCCTACGAGCAGTACTTC. This codes for CASSYRGGQGAYEQYF.

The chain carries TRBV30 and TRBJ1-1, with 8 bases lining up with TRBD1. The germline CDR1 and CDR2 sequences are GTSNPN and SVGIG (reference sequence). Trimming at V came to 4 bases and at J to 0 bases, leaving 10 bases not matched to a gene. CDR3 length: 16 residues. CDR3 bases: TGTGCCTGGACCCCCCAGGGGGCAGACATGAACACTGAAGCTTTCTTT. It is translated as CAWTPQGADMNTEAFF. Together with reference TRBV30 and TRBJ1-1, the CDR3 gives the full variable domain: SQTIHQWPATLVQPVGSPLSLECTVEGTSNPNLYWYRQAAGRGLQLLFYSVGIGQISSEVPQNLSASRPQDRQFILSSKKLLLSDSGFYLCAWTPQGADMNTEAFFGQGTRLTVV.

CDR3 sequence: CASSQYMLAPYEQYF. The CDR3, as DNA: TGCGCCAGCAGCCAATATATGCTAGCGCCATACGAGCAGTACTTC. The chain links TRBV4-1 to TRBJ2-7, with D tentatively TRBD2 (6 bases). In germline, CDR1 is MGHRA, CDR2 YSYEKL. The CDR3 sequence is 15 residues long. With 2 bases removed from V and 4 bases from J, the gap between germline ends came to 15 bases.

This chain joins TRBV4-2 and TRBJ2-3, with no clear D. Between the trimmed V and J ends, which lost 0 bases and 0 bases, there was a span of 4 bases. CDR1 and CDR2 (germline): LGHNA, YNFKEQ. The CDR3 runs 14 residues. The CDR3: CASSQDLSTDTQYF. CDR3 coding DNA: TGTGCCAGCAGCCAAGATCTGAGCACAGATACGCAGTATTTT.